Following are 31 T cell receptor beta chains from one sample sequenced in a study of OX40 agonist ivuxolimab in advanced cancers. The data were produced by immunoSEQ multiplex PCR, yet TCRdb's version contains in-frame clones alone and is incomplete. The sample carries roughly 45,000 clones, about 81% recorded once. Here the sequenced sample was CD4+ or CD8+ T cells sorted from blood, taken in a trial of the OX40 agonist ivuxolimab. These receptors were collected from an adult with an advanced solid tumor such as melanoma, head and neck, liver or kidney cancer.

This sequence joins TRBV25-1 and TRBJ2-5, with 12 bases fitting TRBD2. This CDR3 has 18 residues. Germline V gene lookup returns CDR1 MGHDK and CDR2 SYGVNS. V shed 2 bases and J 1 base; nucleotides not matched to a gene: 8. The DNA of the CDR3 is TGTGCCAGCAGTGAACCCGGGACTAGCGGGCGCCTCCAAGAGACCCAGTACTTC. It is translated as CASSEPGTSGRLQETQYF.

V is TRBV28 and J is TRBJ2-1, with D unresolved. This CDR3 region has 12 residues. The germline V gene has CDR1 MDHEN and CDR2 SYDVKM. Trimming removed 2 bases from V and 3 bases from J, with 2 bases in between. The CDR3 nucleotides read TGTGCCAGCAGTTTACGCTACAATGAGCAGTTCTTC. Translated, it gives CASSLRYNEQFF. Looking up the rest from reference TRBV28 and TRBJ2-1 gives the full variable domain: DVKVTQSSRYLVKRTGEKVFLECVQDMDHENMFWYRQDPGLGLRLIYFSYDVKMKEKGDIPEGYSVSREKKERFSLILESASTNQTSMYLCASSLRYNEQFFGPGTRLTVL.

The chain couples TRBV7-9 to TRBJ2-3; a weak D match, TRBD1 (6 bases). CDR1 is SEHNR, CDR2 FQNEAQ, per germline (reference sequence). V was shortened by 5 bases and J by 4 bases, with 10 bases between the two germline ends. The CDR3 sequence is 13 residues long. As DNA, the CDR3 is TGTGCCAGCAGCCCCAGGGGTCCAGATACGCAGTATTTT. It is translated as CASSPRGPDTQYF.

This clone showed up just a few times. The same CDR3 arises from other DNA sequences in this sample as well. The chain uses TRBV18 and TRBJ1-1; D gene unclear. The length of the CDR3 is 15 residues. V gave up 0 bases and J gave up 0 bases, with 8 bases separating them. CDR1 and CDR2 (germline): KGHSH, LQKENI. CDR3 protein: CASSPPLGLNTEAFF. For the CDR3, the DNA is TGTGCCAGCTCACCACCGTTAGGCTTGAACACTGAAGCTTTCTTT.

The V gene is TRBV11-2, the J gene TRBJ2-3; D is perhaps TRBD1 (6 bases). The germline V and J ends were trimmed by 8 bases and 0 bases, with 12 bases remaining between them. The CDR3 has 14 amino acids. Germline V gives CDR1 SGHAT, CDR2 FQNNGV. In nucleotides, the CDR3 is TGTGCCAGCTTACAGGGATGGAGCACAGATACGCAGTATTTT. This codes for CASLQGWSTDTQYF.

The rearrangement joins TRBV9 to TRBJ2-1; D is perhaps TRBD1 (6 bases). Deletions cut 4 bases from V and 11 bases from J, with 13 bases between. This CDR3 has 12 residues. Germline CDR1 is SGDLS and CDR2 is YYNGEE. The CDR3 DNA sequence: TGTGCCAGCAGCTCAAGCTGGGACAAGCAGTTCTTC. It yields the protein CASSSSWDKQFF.

CDR3 residues: CASSKDAKGSEAFF. The CDR3 bases are TGTGCCAGCAGCAAAGACGCTAAAGGGTCTGAAGCTTTCTTT. This rearrangement joins TRBV21-1 to TRBJ1-1. TRBV21-1 is a known pseudogene. CDR3 size: 14 residues.

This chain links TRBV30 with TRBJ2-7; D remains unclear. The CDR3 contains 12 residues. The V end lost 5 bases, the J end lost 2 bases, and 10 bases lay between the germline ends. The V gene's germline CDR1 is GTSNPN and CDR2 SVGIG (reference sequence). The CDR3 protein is CAWSWSAYEQYF. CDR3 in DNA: TGTGCCTGGTCGTGGAGCGCCTACGAGCAGTACTTC.

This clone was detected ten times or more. The CDR3 DNA reads TGTGCCTGGAGTCCGACAGGAAACTATGGCTACACCTTC. Residues: CAWSPTGNYGYTF. The chain joins TRBV30 to TRBJ1-2; perhaps TRBD1 as D (6 bases). Germline V gene sequence: CDR1 GTSNPN, CDR2 SVGIG (reference sequence). Deletions cut 2 bases from V and 2 bases from J, with 9 bases between. This CDR3 has 13 amino acids. Variable domain in full (rest from reference TRBV30 and TRBJ1-2): SQTIHQWPATLVQPVGSPLSLECTVEGTSNPNLYWYRQAAGRGLQLLFYSVGIGQISSEVPQNLSASRPQDRQFILSSKKLLLSDSGFYLCAWSPTGNYGYTFGSGTRLTVV.

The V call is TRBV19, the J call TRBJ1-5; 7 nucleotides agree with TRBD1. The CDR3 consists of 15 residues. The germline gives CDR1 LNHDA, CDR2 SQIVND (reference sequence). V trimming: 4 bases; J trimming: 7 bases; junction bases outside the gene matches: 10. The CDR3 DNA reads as TGTGCCAGTAGTACTTCCGGGACAGCTGACCAGCCCCAGCATTTT. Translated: CASSTSGTADQPQHF.

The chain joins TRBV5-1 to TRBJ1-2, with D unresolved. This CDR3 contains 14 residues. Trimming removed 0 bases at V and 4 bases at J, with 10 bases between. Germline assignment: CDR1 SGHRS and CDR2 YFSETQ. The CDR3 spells CASSLESGVYGYTF. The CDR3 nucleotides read TGCGCCAGCAGCTTGGAATCGGGAGTCTATGGCTACACCTTC.

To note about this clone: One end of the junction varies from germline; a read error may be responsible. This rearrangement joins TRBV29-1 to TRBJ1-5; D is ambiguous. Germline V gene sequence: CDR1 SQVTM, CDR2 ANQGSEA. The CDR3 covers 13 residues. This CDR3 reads CSAEVTSNQPQHF. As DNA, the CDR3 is TGCAGCGCTGAAGTCACTAGCAATCAGCCCCAGCATTTT.

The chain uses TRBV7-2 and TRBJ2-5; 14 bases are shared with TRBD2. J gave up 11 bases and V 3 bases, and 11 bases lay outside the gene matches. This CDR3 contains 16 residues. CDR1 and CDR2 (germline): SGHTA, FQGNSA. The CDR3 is CASSFTPGLAGAEQYF. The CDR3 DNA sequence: TGTGCCAGCAGCTTTACACCGGGACTAGCGGGAGCTGAGCAGTACTTC.

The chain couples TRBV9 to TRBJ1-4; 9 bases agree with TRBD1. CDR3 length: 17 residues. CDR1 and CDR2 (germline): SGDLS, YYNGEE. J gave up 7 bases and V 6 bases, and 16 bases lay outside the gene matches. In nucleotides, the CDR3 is TGTGCCAGCAACCAGGAGGACCGGACAGGGGACGGTGAAAAACTGTTTTTT. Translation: CASNQEDRTGDGEKLFF. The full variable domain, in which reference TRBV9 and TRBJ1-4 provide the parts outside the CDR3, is DSGVTQTPKHLITATGQRVTLRCSPRSGDLSVYWYQQSLDQGLQFLIQYYNGEERAKGNILERFSAQQFPDLHSELNLSSLELGDSALYFCASNQEDRTGDGEKLFFGSGTQLSVL.

CDR3 sequence reads: CASSEVRSSGNTIYF. The CDR3 DNA follows: TGTGCCAGCAGTGAAGTACGAAGCTCTGGAAACACCATATATTTT. This chain uses TRBV6-1 with TRBJ1-3; D remains unclear. Germline V CDR1 and CDR2: MNHNS, SASEGT. This CDR3 has 15 residues. Trimming removed 1 base at V and 0 bases at J, with 7 bases between.

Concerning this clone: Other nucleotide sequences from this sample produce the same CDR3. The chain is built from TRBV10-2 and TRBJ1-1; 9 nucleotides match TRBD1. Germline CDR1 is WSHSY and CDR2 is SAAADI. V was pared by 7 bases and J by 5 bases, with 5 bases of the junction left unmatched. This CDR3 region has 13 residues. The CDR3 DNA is TGCGCCAGCAAACAGGGGGCAGGGACTGAAGCTTTCTTT. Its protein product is CASKQGAGTEAFF.

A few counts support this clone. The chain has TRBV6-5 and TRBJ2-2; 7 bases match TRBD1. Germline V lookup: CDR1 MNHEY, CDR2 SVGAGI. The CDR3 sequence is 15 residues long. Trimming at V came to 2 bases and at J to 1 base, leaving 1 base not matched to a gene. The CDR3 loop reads CASSYGQVNTGELFF. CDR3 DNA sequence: TGTGCCAGCAGTTACGGACAGGTGAACACCGGGGAGCTGTTTTTT.

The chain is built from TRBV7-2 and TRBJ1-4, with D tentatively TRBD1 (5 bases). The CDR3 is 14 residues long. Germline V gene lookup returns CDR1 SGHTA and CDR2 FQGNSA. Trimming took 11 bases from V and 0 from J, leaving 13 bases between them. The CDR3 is CASRTGATNEKLFF. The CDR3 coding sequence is TGTGCCTCGAGGACGGGGGCAACTAATGAAAAACTGTTTTTT.

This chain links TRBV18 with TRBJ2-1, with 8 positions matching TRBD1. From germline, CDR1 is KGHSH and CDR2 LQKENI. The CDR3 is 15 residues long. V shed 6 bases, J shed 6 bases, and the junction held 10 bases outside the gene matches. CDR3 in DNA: TGTGCCAGCTCGCTCGGGACAGGCGGATCCAATGAGCAGTTCTTC. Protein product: CASSLGTGGSNEQFF.

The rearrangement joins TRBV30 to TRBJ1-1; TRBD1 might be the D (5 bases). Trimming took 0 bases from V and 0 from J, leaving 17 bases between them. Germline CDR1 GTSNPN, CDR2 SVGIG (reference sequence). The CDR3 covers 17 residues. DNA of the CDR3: TGTGCCTGGAGTGTATCGGGGCCCGGGAGGCTGAACACTGAAGCTTTCTTT. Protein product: CAWSVSGPGRLNTEAFF.

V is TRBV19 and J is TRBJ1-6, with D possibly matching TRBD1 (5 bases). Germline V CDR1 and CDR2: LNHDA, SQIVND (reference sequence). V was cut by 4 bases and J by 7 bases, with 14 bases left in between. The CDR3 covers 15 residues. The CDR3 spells CASSNRRGLNSPLHF. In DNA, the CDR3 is TGTGCCAGTAGTAACAGGCGGGGATTAAATTCACCCCTCCACTTT.

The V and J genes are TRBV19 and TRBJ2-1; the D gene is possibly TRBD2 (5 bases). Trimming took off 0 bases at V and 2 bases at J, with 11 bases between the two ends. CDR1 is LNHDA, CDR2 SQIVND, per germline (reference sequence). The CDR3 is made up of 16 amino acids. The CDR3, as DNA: TGTGCCAGTAGTATAGATAGAGGGATCGCCTACAATGAGCAGTTCTTC. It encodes CASSIDRGIAYNEQFF.

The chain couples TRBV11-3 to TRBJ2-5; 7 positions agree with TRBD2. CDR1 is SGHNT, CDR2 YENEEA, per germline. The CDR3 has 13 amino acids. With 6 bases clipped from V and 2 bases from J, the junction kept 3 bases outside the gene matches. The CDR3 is CASSTGLQETQYF. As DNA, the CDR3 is TGTGCCAGCAGTACGGGACTACAAGAGACCCAGTACTTC.

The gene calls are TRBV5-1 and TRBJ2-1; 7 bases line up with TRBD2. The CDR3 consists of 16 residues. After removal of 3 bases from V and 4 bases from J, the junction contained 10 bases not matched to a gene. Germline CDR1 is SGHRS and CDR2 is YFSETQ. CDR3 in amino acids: CASSWGYTSEYNEQFF. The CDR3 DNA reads TGCGCCAGCAGCTGGGGTTACACTAGCGAGTACAATGAGCAGTTCTTC.

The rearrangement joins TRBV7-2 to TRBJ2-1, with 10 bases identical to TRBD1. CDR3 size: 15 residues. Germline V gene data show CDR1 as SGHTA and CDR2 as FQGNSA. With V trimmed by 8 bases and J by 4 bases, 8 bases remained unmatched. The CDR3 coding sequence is TGTGCCAGCCTACCGGGACAGGGGTTTTACAATGAGCAGTTCTTC. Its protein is CASLPGQGFYNEQFF.

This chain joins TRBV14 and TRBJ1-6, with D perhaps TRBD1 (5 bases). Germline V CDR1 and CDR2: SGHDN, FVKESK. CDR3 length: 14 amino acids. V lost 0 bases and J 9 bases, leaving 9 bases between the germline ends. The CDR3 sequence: CASSQDRVGSPLHF. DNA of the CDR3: TGTGCCAGCAGCCAAGACAGGGTGGGTTCACCCCTCCACTTT.

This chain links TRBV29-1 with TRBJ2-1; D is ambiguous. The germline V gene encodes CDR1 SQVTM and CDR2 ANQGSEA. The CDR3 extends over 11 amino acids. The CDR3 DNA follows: TGCGGAGCGTCCACTTGGGATGAGCAGTTCTTC. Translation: CGASTWDEQFF.

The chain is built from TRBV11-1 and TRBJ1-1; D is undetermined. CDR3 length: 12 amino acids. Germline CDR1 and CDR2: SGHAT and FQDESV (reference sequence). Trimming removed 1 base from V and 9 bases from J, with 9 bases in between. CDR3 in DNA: TGTGCCAGCAGCTTAGGCAGGAGGAAAGCTTTCTTT. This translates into CASSLGRRKAFF.

In DNA form, the CDR3 reads TGTGCCAGCAGTTACGGGCCCCGGGAGACCCAGTACTTC. Protein product: CASSYGPRETQYF. The V call is TRBV6-5, the J call TRBJ2-5; no firm D call. The germline V and J ends were trimmed by 2 bases and 5 bases, with 9 bases remaining between them. Germline values: CDR1 MNHEY, CDR2 SVGAGI. CDR3 length equals 13 residues.

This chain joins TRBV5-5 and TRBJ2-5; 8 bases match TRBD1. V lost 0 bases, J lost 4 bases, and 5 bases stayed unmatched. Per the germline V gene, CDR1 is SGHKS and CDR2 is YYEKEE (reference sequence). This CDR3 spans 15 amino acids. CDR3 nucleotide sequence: TGTGCCAGCAGCTTGGATACAGGGGGAGCAGAGACCCAGTACTTC. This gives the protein CASSLDTGGAETQYF.

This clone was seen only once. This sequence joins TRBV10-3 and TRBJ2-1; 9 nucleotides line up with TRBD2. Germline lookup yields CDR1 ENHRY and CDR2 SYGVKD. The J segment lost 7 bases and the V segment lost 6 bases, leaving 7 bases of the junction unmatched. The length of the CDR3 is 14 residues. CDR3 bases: TGTGCCATCAGGCGGGAGGGCCTTAGAAATGAGCAGTTCTTC. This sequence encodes CAIRREGLRNEQFF.